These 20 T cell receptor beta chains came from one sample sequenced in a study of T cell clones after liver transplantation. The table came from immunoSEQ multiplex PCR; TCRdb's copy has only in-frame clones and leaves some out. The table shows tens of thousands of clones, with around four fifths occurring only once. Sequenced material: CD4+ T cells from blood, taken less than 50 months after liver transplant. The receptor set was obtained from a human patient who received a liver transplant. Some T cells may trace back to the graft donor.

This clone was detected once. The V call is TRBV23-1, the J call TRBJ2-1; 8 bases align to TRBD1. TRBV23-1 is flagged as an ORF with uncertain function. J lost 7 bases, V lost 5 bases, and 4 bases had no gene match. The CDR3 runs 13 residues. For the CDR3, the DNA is TGCGCCAGCAGTGGGACAGGATGTAATGAGCAGTTCTTC. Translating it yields CASSGTGCNEQFF.

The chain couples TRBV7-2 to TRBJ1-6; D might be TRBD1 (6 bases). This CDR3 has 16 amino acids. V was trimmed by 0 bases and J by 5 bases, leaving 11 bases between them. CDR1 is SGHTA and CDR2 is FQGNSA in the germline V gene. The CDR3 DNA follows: TGTGCCAGCAGCTTAGCGGGAGGGGGAAATAATTCACCCCTCCACTTT. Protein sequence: CASSLAGGGNNSPLHF.

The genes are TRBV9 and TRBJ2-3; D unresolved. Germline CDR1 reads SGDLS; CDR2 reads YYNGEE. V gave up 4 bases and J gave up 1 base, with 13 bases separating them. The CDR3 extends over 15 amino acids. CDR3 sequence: CASSLGLVGTDTQYF. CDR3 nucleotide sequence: TGTGCCAGCAGCCTTGGTTTGGTGGGCACAGATACGCAGTATTTT.

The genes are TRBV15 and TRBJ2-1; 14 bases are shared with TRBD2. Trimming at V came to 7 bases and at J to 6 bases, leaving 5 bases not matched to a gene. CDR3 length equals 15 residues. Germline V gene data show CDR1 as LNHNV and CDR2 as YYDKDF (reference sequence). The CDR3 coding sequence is TGTGCCACCACTACGGGACTAGCGGGAGCCAATGAGCAGTTCTTC. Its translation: CATTTGLAGANEQFF.

CDR3 region: CASGPFYEQYF. The CDR3 coding sequence is TGTGCTAGTGGTCCTTTCTACGAGCAGTACTTC. V usage is TRBV12-5 and J usage is TRBJ2-7, with unresolved D. Trimming took off 5 bases at V and 3 bases at J, with 5 bases between the two ends. Germline V gives CDR1 LGHNT, CDR2 FRNRAP. CDR3 length: 11 amino acids.

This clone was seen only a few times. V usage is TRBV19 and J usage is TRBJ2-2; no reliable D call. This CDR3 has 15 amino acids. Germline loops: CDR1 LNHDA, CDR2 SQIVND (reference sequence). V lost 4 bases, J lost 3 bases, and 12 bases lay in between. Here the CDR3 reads CASSTSLGYTGELFF. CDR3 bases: TGTGCCAGTAGTACCTCCCTCGGGTACACCGGGGAGCTGTTTTTT.

The CDR3 DNA reads as TGCGCCAGCCAGGGACAACCTAGCACAGATACGCAGTATTTT. Translating it yields CASQGQPSTDTQYF. This chain joins TRBV5-1 and TRBJ2-3; a possible D gene is TRBD1 (6 bases). The CDR3 consists of 14 residues. Germline V gene data show CDR1 as SGHRS and CDR2 as YFSETQ. The germline V and J ends were trimmed by 7 bases and 0 bases, with 12 bases remaining between them.

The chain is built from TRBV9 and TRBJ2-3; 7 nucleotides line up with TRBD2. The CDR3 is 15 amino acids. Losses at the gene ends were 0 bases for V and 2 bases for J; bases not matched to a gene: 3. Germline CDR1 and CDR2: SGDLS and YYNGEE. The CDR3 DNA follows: TGTGCCAGCAGCGTAGTAGCGGGCCTCACAGATACGCAGTATTTT. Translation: CASSVVAGLTDTQYF.

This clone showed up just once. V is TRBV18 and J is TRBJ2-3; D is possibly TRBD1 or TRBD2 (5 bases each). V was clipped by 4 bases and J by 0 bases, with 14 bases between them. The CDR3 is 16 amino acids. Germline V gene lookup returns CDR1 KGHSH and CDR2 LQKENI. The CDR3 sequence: CASSRGGSRSTDTQYF. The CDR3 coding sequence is TGTGCCAGCTCACGTGGGGGTTCCAGAAGCACAGATACGCAGTATTTT.

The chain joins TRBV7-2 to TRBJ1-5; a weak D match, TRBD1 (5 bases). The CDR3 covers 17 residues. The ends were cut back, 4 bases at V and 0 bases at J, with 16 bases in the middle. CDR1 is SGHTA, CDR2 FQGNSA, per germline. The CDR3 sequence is CASSSSARGYSNQPQHF. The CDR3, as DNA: TGTGCCAGCAGCTCTAGTGCACGGGGGTATAGCAATCAGCCCCAGCATTTT.

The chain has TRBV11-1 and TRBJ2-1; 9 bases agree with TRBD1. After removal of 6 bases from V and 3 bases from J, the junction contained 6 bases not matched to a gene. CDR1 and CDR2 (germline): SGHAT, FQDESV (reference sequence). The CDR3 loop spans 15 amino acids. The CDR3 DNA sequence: TGTGCCAGCAGAGGCCCGGGACAGGGCTACAATGAGCAGTTCTTC. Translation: CASRGPGQGYNEQFF. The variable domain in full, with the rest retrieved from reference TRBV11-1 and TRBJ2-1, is EAEVAQSPRYKITEKSQAVAFWCDPISGHATLYWYRQILGQGPELLVQFQDESVVDDSQLPKDRFSAERLKGVDSTLKIQPAELGDSAMYLCASRGPGQGYNEQFFGPGTRLTVL.

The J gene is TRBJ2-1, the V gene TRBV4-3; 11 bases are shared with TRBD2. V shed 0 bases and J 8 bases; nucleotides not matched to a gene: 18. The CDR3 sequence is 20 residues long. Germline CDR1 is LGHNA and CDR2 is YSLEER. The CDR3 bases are TGCGCCAGCAGCCAAGATTACGTTCTTTTAGCGGGAGGGCTCAGGGATGAGCAGTTCTTC. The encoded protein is CASSQDYVLLAGGLRDEQFF.

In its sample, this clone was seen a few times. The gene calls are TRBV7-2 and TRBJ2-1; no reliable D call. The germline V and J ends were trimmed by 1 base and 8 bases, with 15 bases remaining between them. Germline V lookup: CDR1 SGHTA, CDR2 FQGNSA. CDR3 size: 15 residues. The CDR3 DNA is TGTGCCAGCAGCTTAGTCGGTGGTGTTTGGTATGAGCAGTTCTTC. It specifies CASSLVGGVWYEQFF.

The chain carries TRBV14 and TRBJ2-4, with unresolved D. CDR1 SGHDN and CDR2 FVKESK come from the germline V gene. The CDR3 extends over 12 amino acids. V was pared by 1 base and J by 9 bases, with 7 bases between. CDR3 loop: CASSQGWAIQYF. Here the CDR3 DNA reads TGTGCCAGCAGCCAAGGCTGGGCCATTCAGTACTTC.

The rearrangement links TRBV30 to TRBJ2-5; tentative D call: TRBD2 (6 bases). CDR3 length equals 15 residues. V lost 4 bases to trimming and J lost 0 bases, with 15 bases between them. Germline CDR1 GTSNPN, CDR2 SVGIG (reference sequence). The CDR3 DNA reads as TGTGCCTGGACCCGAGGGGCGGGGTACCAAGAGACCCAGTACTTC. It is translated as CAWTRGAGYQETQYF.

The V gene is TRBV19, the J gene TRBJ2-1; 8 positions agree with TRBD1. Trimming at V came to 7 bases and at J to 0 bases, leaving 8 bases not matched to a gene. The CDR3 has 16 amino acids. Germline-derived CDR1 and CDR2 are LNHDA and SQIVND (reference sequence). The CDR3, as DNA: TGTGCCAGTACCCTCCCAGGACAGGGCTCCTACAATGAGCAGTTCTTC. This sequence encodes CASTLPGQGSYNEQFF.

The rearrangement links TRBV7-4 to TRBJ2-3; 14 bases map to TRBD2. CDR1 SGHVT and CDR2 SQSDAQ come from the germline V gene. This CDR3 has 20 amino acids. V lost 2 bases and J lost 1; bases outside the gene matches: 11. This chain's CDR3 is CASSLPLGTSGRVGTDTQYF. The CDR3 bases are TGTGCCAGCAGCTTACCCCTGGGGACTAGCGGGAGAGTTGGCACAGATACGCAGTATTTT.

The CDR3, as DNA: TGCGCCAGCAGACTAGAGTCAACCTACAATGAGCAGTTCTTC. Residues: CASRLESTYNEQFF. The rearrangement uses TRBV5-1 and TRBJ2-1; the D gene is possibly TRBD2 (5 bases). Trimming removed 5 bases at V and 2 bases at J, with 11 bases between. CDR1 and CDR2 (germline): SGHRS, YFSETQ. This CDR3 is built from 14 residues.

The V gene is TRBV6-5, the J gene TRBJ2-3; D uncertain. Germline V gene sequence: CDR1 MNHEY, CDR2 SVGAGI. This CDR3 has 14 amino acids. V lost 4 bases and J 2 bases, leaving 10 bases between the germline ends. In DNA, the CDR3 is TGTGCCAGCAGTTTTCAGATATCCACAGATACGCAGTATTTT. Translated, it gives CASSFQISTDTQYF.

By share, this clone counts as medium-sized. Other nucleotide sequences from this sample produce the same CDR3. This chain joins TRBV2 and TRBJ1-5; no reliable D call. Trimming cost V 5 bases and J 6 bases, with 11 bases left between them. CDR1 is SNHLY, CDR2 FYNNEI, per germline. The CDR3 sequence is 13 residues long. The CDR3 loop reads CASSQGGSQPQHF. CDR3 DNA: TGTGCCAGCAGTCAAGGAGGGAGTCAGCCCCAGCATTTT. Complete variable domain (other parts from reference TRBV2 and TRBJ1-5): EPEVTQTPSHQVTQMGQEVILRCVPISNHLYFYWYRQILGQKVEFLVSFYNNEISEKSEIFDDQFSVERPDGSNFTLKIRSTKLEDSAMYFCASSQGGSQPQHFGDGTRLSIL.